This T cell receptor (beta chain) was documented in a study of blood T cell repertoires in COVID-19 (dated by TCRdb to 2020 to 2021). In the study overall: Samples covering the acute and convalescent phases of COVID-19 were provided by collaborators in the United States, Italy and Spain. The material from the prospective study consisted of cDNA or gDNA derived from T cells, B-cell-depleted T cells, or PBMCs. The dataset comprised deeply sampled blood TCRbeta repertoires from subjects exposed to, actively infected with, or recovered from COVID-19. The repertoires were made available in a free public database intended to serve as a resource for research on the immune response to SARS-CoV-2. Samples were obtained from the ongoing ImmuneRACE study (first 160 participants) and from over a thousand subjects provided by 6 global collaborators. A de-identified subject ID, COVID-19 status, age in years and sex were almost always included in the sample metadata. Where available, HLA class I and class II types were taken from metadata supplied by the sample provider and were not determined by assay-based typing.

Reading the germline V gene gives CDR1 SGHVS and CDR2 FQNEAQ. The germline V and J ends show losses of 0 bases and 3 bases respectively, and no gene match explains 15 bases of the junction. From the cysteine through the phenylalanine, the CDR3 covers 19 amino acids. The sequence is cut down to CDR3 DNA, 57 bases in frame from base 1. This clone was recorded only once. Its antigen specificity is not known. Per-base qualities were not stored, and no clone one base away is much larger. Here is what the overall study found, with its caveats: The quantity of clinical and demographic metadata differed by source and by participant and was supplied without curation.

TCRbeta CDR3 regions were amplified from genomic DNA by means of the immunoSEQ Assay, a bias-controlled multiplex PCR. As for how the authors treated the data: The number of nucleated cells in each sample was estimated by amplification of reference gene primers within the assay. To quantify the absolute abundance of each unique TCRbeta CDR3 rearrangement, sequence reads were collapsed and filtered. For each sample, productive Simpson clonality was calculated by taking the square root of Simpson's diversity index across productive rearrangements. TCRdb stores this immuneACCESS table with in-frame sequences only. Part of the clones is absent; in the studies checked, under half of the shortfall reflects unresolved V genes, and no reason is known for the rest. D and trimming were read from the DNA, whereas the V and J calls and clone size are those reported in that table. This sample lists approximately 380,000 clones; approximately 91% were detected once. About 0.83% of the sample is in the top ten clones.

Participants in the prospective study were aged roughly 18 to 95 years, lived in about two dozen United States geographic areas, and enrolled through a virtual design. In the prospective study, cohorts were assigned on the basis of participant-reported clinical history obtained from a screening survey and a study questionnaire. Exposed participants were defined as having been in contact with someone with a PCR-confirmed or clinician-diagnosed COVID-19 case within 2 weeks of study entry. Mobile phlebotomists in the prospective study collected whole blood, serum and a nasopharyngeal or oropharyngeal swab from every participant. Additional blood draws and questionnaires over a roughly two-month period could optionally be provided by prospective study participants. Prospective study blood samples were shipped either frozen or at room temperature before DNA extraction.

The sample consisted of PBMCs or T cells enriched from blood (not recorded which). In this chain, TRBV7-8 is recombined with TRBJ2-7; 9 of the junction bases match TRBD1. The TCR was taken from a middle-aged woman who had been exposed to COVID-19. DNA sequence: TGTGCCAGCAGCTTAGCGCGAGTGTTTTTCGACAGGGGGGACTACGAGCAGTACTTC. Protein translation: CASSLARVFFDRGDYEQYF.